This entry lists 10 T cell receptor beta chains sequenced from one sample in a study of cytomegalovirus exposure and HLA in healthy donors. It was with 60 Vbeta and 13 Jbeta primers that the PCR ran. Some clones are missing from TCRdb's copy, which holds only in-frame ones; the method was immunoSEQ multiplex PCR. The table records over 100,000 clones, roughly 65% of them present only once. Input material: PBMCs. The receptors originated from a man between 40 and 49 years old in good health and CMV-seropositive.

The DNA of the CDR3 is TGTGCCAGCAGCCGCCGCGGGGGAATTAATGAAAAACTGTTTTTT. Its translation is CASSRRGGINEKLFF. The chain employs TRBV27 and TRBJ1-4; perhaps TRBD1 as D (5 bases). The CDR3 runs 15 residues. V was pared by 6 bases and J by 4 bases, with 15 bases between. Looked up from germline, CDR1 is MNHEY and CDR2 is SMNVEV (reference sequence).

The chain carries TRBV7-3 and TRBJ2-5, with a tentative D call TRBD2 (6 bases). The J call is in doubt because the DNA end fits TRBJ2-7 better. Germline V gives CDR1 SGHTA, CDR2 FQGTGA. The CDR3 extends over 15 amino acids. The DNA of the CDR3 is TGTGCCAGCAGCTTAACCCCGGGGAGGTCCTACGAGCAGTACTTC. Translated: CASSLTPGRSYEQYF.

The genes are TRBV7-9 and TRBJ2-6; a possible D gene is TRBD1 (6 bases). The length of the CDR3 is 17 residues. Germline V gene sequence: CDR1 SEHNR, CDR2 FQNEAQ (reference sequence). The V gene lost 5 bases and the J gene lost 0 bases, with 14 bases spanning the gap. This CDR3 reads CASSATDRLSGANVLTF. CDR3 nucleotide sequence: TGTGCCAGCAGCGCAACCGACAGGCTCTCTGGGGCCAACGTCCTGACTTTC. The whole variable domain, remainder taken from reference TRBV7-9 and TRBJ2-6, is DTGVSQNPRHKITKRGQNVTFRCDPISEHNRLYWYRQTLGQGPEFLTYFQNEAQLEKSRLLSDRFSAERPKGSFSTLEIQRTEQGDSAMYLCASSATDRLSGANVLTFGAGSRLTVL.

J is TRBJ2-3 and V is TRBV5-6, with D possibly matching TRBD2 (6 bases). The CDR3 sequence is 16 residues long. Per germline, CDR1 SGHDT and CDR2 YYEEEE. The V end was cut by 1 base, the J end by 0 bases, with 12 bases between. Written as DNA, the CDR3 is TGTGCCAGCAGCTTGCGGCGGGGAACTAGCACAGATACGCAGTATTTT. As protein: CASSLRRGTSTDTQYF.

The DNA for the CDR3 is TGCGCCAGCAGCCAAGACCGACTAGCGGAGACCCAGTACTTC. It yields the protein CASSQDRLAETQYF. This chain uses TRBV4-1 with TRBJ2-5; TRBD2 aligns across 8 bases. The length of the CDR3 is 14 residues. V was clipped by 0 bases and J by 5 bases; unmatched bases: 2. Germline V gene sequence: CDR1 MGHRA, CDR2 YSYEKL.

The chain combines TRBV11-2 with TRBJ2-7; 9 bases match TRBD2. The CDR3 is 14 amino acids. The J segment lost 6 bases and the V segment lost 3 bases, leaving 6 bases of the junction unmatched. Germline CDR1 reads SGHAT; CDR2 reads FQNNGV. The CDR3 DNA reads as TGTGCCAGCAGCTTTTTGCGGGGGGGTACCGAGCAGTACTTC. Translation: CASSFLRGGTEQYF.

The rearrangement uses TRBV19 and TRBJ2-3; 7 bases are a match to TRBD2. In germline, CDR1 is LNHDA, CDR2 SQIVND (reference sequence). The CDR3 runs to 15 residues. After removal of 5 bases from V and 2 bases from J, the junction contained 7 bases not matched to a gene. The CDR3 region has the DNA TGTGCCAGTAGTTACGCTAGCGGTCACACAGATACGCAGTATTTT. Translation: CASSYASGHTDTQYF.

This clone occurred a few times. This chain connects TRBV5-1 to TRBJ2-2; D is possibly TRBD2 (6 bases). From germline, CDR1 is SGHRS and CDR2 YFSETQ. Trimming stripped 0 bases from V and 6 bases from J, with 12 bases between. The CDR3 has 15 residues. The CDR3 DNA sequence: TGCGCCAGCAGCTTGGGCCGAGGAGGGGCCGGGGAGCTGTTTTTT. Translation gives CASSLGRGGAGELFF.

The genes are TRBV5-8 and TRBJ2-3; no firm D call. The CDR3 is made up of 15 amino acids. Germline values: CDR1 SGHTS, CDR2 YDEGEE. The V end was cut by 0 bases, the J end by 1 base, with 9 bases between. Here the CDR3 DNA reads TGTGCCAGCAGCTTGGCTGGTTCGGGCACAGATACGCAGTATTTT. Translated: CASSLAGSGTDTQYF.

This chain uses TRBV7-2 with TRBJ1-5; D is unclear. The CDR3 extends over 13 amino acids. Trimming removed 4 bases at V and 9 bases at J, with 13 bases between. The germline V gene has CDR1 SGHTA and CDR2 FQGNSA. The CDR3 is CASSSRSFGPQHF. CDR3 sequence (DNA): TGTGCCAGCAGCTCCCGGTCTTTTGGGCCCCAGCATTTT.